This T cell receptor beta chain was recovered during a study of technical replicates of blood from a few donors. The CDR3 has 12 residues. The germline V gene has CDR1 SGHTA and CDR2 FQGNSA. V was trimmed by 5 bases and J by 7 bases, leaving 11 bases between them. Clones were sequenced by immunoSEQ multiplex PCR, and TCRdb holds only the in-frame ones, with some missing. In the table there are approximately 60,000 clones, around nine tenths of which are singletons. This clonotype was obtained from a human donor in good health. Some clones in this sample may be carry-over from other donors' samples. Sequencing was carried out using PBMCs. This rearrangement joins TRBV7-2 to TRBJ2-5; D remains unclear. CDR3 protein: CASSPTEGTQYF. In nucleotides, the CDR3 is TGTGCCAGCAGCCCGACTGAAGGGACCCAGTACTTC.